This T cell receptor (beta chain) was recorded in a study of T cell changes during pregnancy in multiple sclerosis. Generated by immunoSEQ multiplex PCR, the TCRdb table keeps only in-frame clones and is missing some. The sample has approximately 31,000 clones, over 75% seen once. After removal of 3 bases from V and 2 bases from J, the junction contained 4 bases not matched to a gene. Germline V gene lookup returns CDR1 SNHLY and CDR2 FYNNEI. The CDR3 has 15 amino acids. Sequencing used CD8+ T cells from peripheral blood mononuclear cells, obtained in the second trimester of pregnancy. The source of this sequence is a female donor with multiple sclerosis, enrolled in a pregnancy study. The chain joins TRBV2 to TRBJ2-1; TRBD2 matches at 7 bases. The DNA of the CDR3 is TGTGCCAGCAGTGACGAGGGAGGGACCTACAATGAGCAGTTCTTC. Its protein is CASSDEGGTYNEQFF.